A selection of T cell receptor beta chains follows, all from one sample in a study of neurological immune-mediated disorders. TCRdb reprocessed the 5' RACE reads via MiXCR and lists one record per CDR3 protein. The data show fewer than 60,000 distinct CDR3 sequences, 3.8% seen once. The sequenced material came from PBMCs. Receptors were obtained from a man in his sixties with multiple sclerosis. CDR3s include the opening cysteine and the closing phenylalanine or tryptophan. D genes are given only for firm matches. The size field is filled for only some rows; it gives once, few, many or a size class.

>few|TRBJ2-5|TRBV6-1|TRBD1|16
CASSSLTGTGGETQYF
TGTGCCAGCAGTTCTTTGACCGGGACAGGAGGGGAGACCCAGTACTTC
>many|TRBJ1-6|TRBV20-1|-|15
CSARDPGRLNSPLHF
TGCAGTGCTAGAGATCCGGGCAGGCTTAATTCACCCCTCCACTTT
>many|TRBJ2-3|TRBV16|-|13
CASSQSKRNTQYF
TGTGCCAGCAGCCAATCGAAAAGGAATACGCAGTATTTT
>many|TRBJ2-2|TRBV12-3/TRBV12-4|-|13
CASKDRYTGELFF
TGTGCCAGTAAAGACAGATACACCGGGGAGCTGTTTTTT
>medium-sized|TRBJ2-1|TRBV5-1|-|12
CASSLTGNEQFF
TGCGCCAGCAGCTTGACAGGGAATGAGCAGTTCTTC
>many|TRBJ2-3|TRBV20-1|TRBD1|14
CSARAGQFTDTQYF
TGCAGTGCTAGAGCGGGACAGTTCACAGATACGCAGTATTTT
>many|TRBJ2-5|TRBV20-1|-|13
CSGKVLTQETQYF
TGCAGTGGTAAGGTATTGACGCAAGAGACCCAGTACTTC
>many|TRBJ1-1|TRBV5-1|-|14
CASAARYMNTEAFF
TGCGCCAGCGCAGCCAGATACATGAACACTGAAGCTTTCTTT
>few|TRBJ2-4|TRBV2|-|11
CASSGQLNQYF
TGTGCCAGCAGTGGTCAGTTGAATCAGTACTTC
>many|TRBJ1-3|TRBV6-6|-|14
CASSYSNSGNTIYF
TGTGCCAGCAGTTACTCGAACTCTGGAAACACCATATATTTT
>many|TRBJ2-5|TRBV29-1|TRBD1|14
CSVGGTGGRETQYF
TGCAGCGTTGGAGGGACAGGGGGCCGAGAGACCCAGTACTTC
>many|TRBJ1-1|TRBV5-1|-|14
CASSLLQGNTEAFF
TGCGCCAGCAGCTTATTACAGGGGAACACTGAAGCTTTCTTT
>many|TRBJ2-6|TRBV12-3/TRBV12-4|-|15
CASTRQDSGANVLTF
TGTGCCAGCACCCGACAAGACTCTGGGGCCAACGTCCTGACTTTC
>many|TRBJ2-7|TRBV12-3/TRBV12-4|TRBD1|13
CASSLNRGAEQYF
TGTGCCAGCAGTTTAAACAGGGGAGCCGAGCAGTACTTC
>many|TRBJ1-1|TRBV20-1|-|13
CSAIYDLNTEAFF
TGCAGTGCCATCTACGACTTGAACACTGAAGCTTTCTTT
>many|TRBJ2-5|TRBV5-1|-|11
CASSQQETQYF
TGCGCCAGCAGCCAACAAGAGACCCAGTACTTC
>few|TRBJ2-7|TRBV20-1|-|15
CSAPVDPGLIYEQYF
TGCAGTGCCCCGGTGGACCCGGGACTGATCTACGAGCAGTACTTC
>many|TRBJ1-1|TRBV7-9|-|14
CASRPGGANTEAFF
TGTGCCAGCAGGCCCGGGGGGGCTAACACTGAAGCTTTCTTT
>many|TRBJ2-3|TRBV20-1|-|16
CSVLELRGSRTDTQYF
TGCAGTGTCCTGGAATTAAGAGGGTCCAGAACAGATACGCAGTATTTT
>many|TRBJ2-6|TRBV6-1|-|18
CASSDLRDTPDVYSVLTF
TGTGCCAGCAGTGACCTCCGGGACACCCCAGATGTTTACTCCGTCCTGACTTTC
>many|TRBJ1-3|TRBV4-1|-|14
CASSQAGTGNTIYF
TGCGCCAGCAGCCAAGCAGGGACTGGAAACACCATATATTTT
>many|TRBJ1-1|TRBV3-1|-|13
CASSHPPNTEAFF
TGTGCCAGCAGCCATCCCCCGAACACTGAAGCTTTCTTT
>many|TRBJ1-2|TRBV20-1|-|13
CSAIDSRASGYTF
TGCAGTGCTATCGACAGCCGTGCCTCTGGCTACACCTTC
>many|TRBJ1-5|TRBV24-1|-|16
CATSDPRGEGNQPQHF
TGTGCCACCAGTGATCCTCGAGGGGAAGGGAATCAGCCCCAGCATTTT
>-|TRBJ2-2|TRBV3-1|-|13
CASSQGSAGELFF
TGTGCCAGCAGCCAGGGGTCGGCAGGGGAGCTGTTTTTT
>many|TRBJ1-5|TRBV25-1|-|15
CASSLTPGQNQPQHF
TGTGCCAGCAGCCTAACACCGGGGCAAAATCAGCCCCAGCATTTT
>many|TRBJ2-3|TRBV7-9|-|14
CASSRGQRTDTQYF
TGTGCCAGCAGCCGGGGACAAAGAACAGATACGCAGTATTTT
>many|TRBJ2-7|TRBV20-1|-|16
CSARDPAGQLDYEQYF
TGCAGTGCTAGAGATCCGGCGGGGCAGTTAGACTACGAGCAGTACTTC
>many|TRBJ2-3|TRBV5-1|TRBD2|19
CASSHRLAGVRGPTDTQYF
TGCGCCAGCAGCCACCGACTAGCGGGAGTTCGGGGGCCCACAGATACGCAGTATTTT
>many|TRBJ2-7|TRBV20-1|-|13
CSAQTDSPYEQYF
TGCAGCGCACAGACAGATTCGCCCTACGAGCAGTACTTC
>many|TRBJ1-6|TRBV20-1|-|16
CSAREQGLMRDSPLHF
TGCAGTGCTAGAGAGCAGGGTTTAATGAGAGATTCACCCCTCCACTTT
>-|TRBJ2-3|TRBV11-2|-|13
CASSLVGGDTQYF
TGTGCCAGCAGCTTAGTCGGAGGGGATACGCAGTATTTT